The 25 T cell receptor beta chains below come from one sample, sequenced in a study. TCRdb's table, derived via immunoSEQ multiplex PCR, lists solely in-frame clones and lacks some. Counted here are about 68,000 clones, over 85% occurring once; the ten biggest clones make up roughly 4.6%. The specimen sequenced was PBMCs. All receptors derive from a man in his forties with rheumatoid arthritis.

The J gene is TRBJ1-1, the V gene TRBV7-6; D remains ambiguous. CDR1 SGHVS and CDR2 FNYEAQ come from the germline V gene. Trimming left V 1 base short and J 1 base short, with 4 bases between. There are 13 residues in the CDR3. The CDR3 sequence: CASSLGTNTEAFF. The CDR3 nucleotides read TGTGCCAGCAGCTTAGGCACGAACACTGAAGCTTTCTTT.

The rearrangement links TRBV3-1 (or the pseudogene TRBV3-2) to TRBJ1-6; TRBD1 is a possible D gene (6 bases). V lost 3 bases and J lost 9, with 9 bases in between. The CDR3 length is 13 residues. Germline values: CDR1 LGHDT, CDR2 YNNKEL (reference sequence). The CDR3: CASSHLGGSPLHF. In DNA, the CDR3 is TGTGCCAGCAGCCATCTAGGGGGTTCACCCCTCCACTTT.

The chain recombines TRBV6-1 with TRBJ2-3; TRBD2 might be the D (6 bases). The CDR3 consists of 16 residues. The germline V gene encodes CDR1 MNHNS and CDR2 SASEGT. V was clipped by 1 base and J by 2 bases, with 13 bases between them. The DNA of the CDR3 is TGTGCCAGCAGTGAAGGATGGCGGGGATACACAGATACGCAGTATTTT. This sequence encodes CASSEGWRGYTDTQYF.

J is TRBJ1-1 and V is TRBV9, with unresolved D. Between the trimmed V and J ends, which lost 3 bases and 6 bases, there was a span of 12 bases. Germline V gives CDR1 SGDLS, CDR2 YYNGEE. The CDR3 runs to 13 residues. The CDR3 loop is CASSDGSPAEAFF. In DNA, the CDR3 is TGTGCCAGCAGCGACGGGAGCCCGGCTGAAGCTTTCTTT.

V and J are TRBV7-2 and TRBJ1-5, with a tentative D call TRBD1 (5 bases). The CDR3 is 15 residues long. Looked up from germline, CDR1 is SGHTA and CDR2 is FQGNSA. V lost 0 bases to trimming and J lost 3 bases, with 9 bases between them. Written as DNA, the CDR3 is TGTGCCAGCAGCTTAGCGCCGGGGCCCAATCAGCCCCAGCATTTT. The encoded protein is CASSLAPGPNQPQHF.

About this clone itself: Additional DNA sequences in this sample encode the identical CDR3. The chain is built from TRBV7-2 and TRBJ1-1; D unresolved. V gave up 0 bases and J gave up 0 bases, with 5 bases separating them. CDR1 and CDR2 (germline): SGHTA, FQGNSA. This CDR3 is built from 14 residues. Written as DNA, the CDR3 is TGTGCCAGCAGCTTAGCTTTGGTGAACACTGAAGCTTTCTTT. Translated: CASSLALVNTEAFF.

This clone was seen just once. The chain carries TRBV19 and TRBJ2-4; no clear D gene. The CDR3 has 14 amino acids. The germline gives CDR1 LNHDA, CDR2 SQIVND (reference sequence). The ends were cut back, 3 bases at V and 2 bases at J, with 8 bases in the middle. CDR3 coding DNA: TGTGCCAGTAGTATTGTGGGGACCAAAAACATTCAGTACTTC. It encodes CASSIVGTKNIQYF.

The gene calls are TRBV7-2 and TRBJ2-2; D remains ambiguous. Trimming stripped 1 base from V and 1 base from J, with 7 bases between. This CDR3 region has 15 residues. Germline CDR1 SGHTA, CDR2 FQGNSA. CDR3 nucleotide sequence: TGTGCCAGCAGCTTAGTAGTAGGGAACACCGGGGAGCTGTTTTTT. This encodes CASSLVVGNTGELFF.

The J gene is TRBJ2-7, the V gene TRBV6-6; D is possibly TRBD1 (6 bases). The CDR3 is 14 residues long. V was trimmed by 2 bases and J by 0 bases, leaving 8 bases between them. Germline CDR1 and CDR2: MNHNY and SVGAGI (reference sequence). CDR3 in amino acids: CASSYGGPSYEQYF. The CDR3 region has the DNA TGTGCCAGCAGTTACGGGGGCCCCTCCTACGAGCAGTACTTC.

The chain couples TRBV6-6 to TRBJ1-2; possible D gene TRBD1, 6 bases. Trimming took off 5 bases at V and 4 bases at J, with 11 bases between the two ends. This CDR3 comprises 13 residues. Per the germline V gene, CDR1 is MNHNY and CDR2 is SVGAGI (reference sequence). Written as DNA, the CDR3 is TGTGCCAGCAGTGAGGACAGCCTCTATGGCTACACCTTC. Its protein is CASSEDSLYGYTF.

This clone was detected a few times. This rearrangement joins TRBV5-1 to TRBJ1-2; D not certain. V was clipped by 3 bases and J by 8 bases, with 14 bases between them. This CDR3 region has 13 residues. In germline, CDR1 is SGHRS, CDR2 YFSETQ. The CDR3 region is CASSSTDLNGYTF. CDR3 nucleotide sequence: TGCGCCAGCAGCTCCACCGACCTTAACGGCTACACCTTC.

The chain employs TRBV5-8 and TRBJ1-1, with a possible D match to TRBD1 (5 bases). Deletions cut 2 bases from V and 2 bases from J, with 7 bases between. The germline gives CDR1 SGHTS, CDR2 YDEGEE. This CDR3 comprises 13 residues. Here the CDR3 DNA reads TGTGCCAGCAGCTTCGACAGTAACACTGAAGCTTTCTTT. Amino acids: CASSFDSNTEAFF.

The CDR3, as DNA: TGTGCCAGTAGTCCTCGGGTACAGCCCCAGCATTTT. Amino acid sequence: CASSPRVQPQHF. This chain links TRBV19 with TRBJ1-5; D is unresolved. This CDR3 spans 12 amino acids. V was cut by 5 bases and J by 7 bases, with 9 bases left in between. Germline V gene sequence: CDR1 LNHDA, CDR2 SQIVND (reference sequence).

The chain has TRBV7-3 and TRBJ1-3; no clear D gene. V was shortened by 0 bases and J by 3 bases, with 12 bases between the two germline ends. CDR3 size: 16 residues. Germline-derived CDR1 and CDR2 are SGHTA and FQGTGA. This chain's CDR3 is CASSLTGLGNGNTIYF. CDR3 nucleotides: TGTGCCAGCAGCTTAACGGGGTTGGGGAATGGAAACACCATATATTTT.

V is TRBV9 and J is TRBJ1-1; 7 positions agree with TRBD1. The CDR3 contains 12 residues. Germline V gene lookup returns CDR1 SGDLS and CDR2 YYNGEE. The V segment lost 8 bases and the J segment 4 bases; nucleotides outside the gene matches: 5. As DNA, the CDR3 is TGTGCCAGTACAGGGGTTGGCACTGAAGCTTTCTTT. It codes for CASTGVGTEAFF.

The V gene is TRBV6-6, the J gene TRBJ2-7; 8 bases match TRBD1. Germline trimming cut 0 bases from V and 2 bases from J; bases unmatched to any gene: 6. CDR3 length equals 16 residues. The V gene's germline CDR1 is MNHNY and CDR2 SVGAGI (reference sequence). CDR3 in amino acids: CASSYSTGQGPYEQYF. CDR3 sequence (DNA): TGTGCCAGCAGTTACTCAACCGGACAGGGACCCTACGAGCAGTACTTC.

In its sample, this clone was seen once. The gene calls are TRBV30 and TRBJ2-4, with D tentatively TRBD2 (6 bases). The length of the CDR3 is 13 residues. In germline, CDR1 is GTSNPN, CDR2 SVGIG (reference sequence). V was pared by 2 bases and J by 10 bases, with 15 bases between. The CDR3 region is CAWSQLAKTIQYF. DNA for the CDR3: TGTGCCTGGAGTCAACTAGCCAAAACAATTCAGTACTTC.

CDR3: CASSQRGGSTNEKLFF. In nucleotides, the CDR3 is TGTGCCAGCAGCCAAAGGGGGGGATCAACTAATGAAAAACTGTTTTTT. The chain couples TRBV4-2 to TRBJ1-4; D may be TRBD1 (6 bases). V was trimmed by 2 bases and J by 0 bases, leaving 10 bases between them. In germline, CDR1 is LGHNA, CDR2 YNFKEQ. This CDR3 contains 16 residues.

This sequence joins TRBV14 and TRBJ2-7, with 9 bases aligning to TRBD2. The trim removed 0 bases at V and 3 bases at J, leaving 6 bases unmatched. CDR3 length equals 16 residues. Per germline, CDR1 SGHDN and CDR2 FVKESK. The CDR3 loop is CASSQDRLAGNYEQYF. The CDR3 region has the DNA TGTGCCAGCAGCCAAGACCGGCTAGCGGGGAACTACGAGCAGTACTTC.

V is TRBV6-5 and J is TRBJ2-2, with 9 nucleotides matching TRBD1. Germline lookup yields CDR1 MNHEY and CDR2 SVGAGI. With V trimmed by 6 bases and J by 6 bases, 5 bases remained unmatched. CDR3 size: 14 residues. Here the CDR3 reads CASRPDRGAGELFF. DNA of the CDR3: TGTGCCAGCAGGCCCGACAGGGGGGCCGGGGAGCTGTTTTTT.

This chain connects TRBV19 to TRBJ1-5, with TRBD1 as a possible D gene (5 bases). The CDR3 runs 14 residues. Germline CDR1 is LNHDA and CDR2 is SQIVND (reference sequence). V was pared by 4 bases and J by 7 bases, with 14 bases between. CDR3 sequence: CASSTSGIRQPQHF. The CDR3 DNA reads as TGTGCCAGTAGTACTTCAGGGATCCGCCAGCCCCAGCATTTT.

This chain uses TRBV21-1 with TRBJ2-7; the table names TRBD2, a call not compared with the DNA. TRBV21-1 is listed as a pseudogene. The CDR3 runs to 14 residues. The CDR3 region is CAIELLGRSGEQYF. The CDR3, as DNA: TGTGCCATCGAACTACTAGGACGGTCCGGGGAGCAGTACTTC.

The V and J genes are TRBV27 and TRBJ2-7; D perhaps matches TRBD2 (5 bases). The V gene lost 2 bases and the J gene lost 6 bases, with 14 bases spanning the gap. The CDR3 sequence is 14 residues long. The germline gives CDR1 MNHEY, CDR2 SMNVEV (reference sequence). The CDR3 region has the DNA TGTGCCAGCAGTTTAGAAGCGGCTGATCCCGAGCAGTACTTC. Its translation: CASSLEAADPEQYF.

The V call is TRBV9, the J call TRBJ2-7; 7 bases agree with TRBD1. The CDR3 contains 13 residues. Unmatched junction bases numbered 4, after V lost 7 bases and J lost 0 bases. CDR1 SGDLS and CDR2 YYNGEE come from the germline V gene. The CDR3 coding sequence is TGTGCCAGCTCAGGGGGAAGCTCCTACGAGCAGTACTTC. Amino acids: CASSGGSSYEQYF.

This clone showed up just once. The chain couples TRBV6-2 or TRBV6-3 to TRBJ2-1; tentative D call: TRBD1 (5 bases). The CDR3 has 15 amino acids. Per germline, CDR1 MNHEY and CDR2 SVGEGT. The ends were cut back, 6 bases at V and 4 bases at J, with 16 bases in the middle. CDR3 protein: CASSLGPRKYNEQFF. CDR3 nucleotides: TGTGCCAGCAGCCTGGGGCCCCGAAAGTACAATGAGCAGTTCTTC.